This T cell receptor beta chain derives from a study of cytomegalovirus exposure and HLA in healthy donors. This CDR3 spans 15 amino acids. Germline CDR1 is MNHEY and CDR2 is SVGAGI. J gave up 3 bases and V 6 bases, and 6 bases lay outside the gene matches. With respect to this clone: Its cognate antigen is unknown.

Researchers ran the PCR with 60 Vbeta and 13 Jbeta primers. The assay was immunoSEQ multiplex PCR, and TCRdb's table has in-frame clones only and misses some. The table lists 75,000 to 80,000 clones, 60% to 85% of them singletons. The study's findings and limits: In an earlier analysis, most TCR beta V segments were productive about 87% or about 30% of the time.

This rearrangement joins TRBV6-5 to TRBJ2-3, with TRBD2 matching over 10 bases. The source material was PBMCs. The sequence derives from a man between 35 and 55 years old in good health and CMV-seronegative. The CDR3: CASRTPAGGTDTQYF. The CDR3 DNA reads TGTGCCAGCAGGACACCAGCGGGAGGGACAGATACGCAGTATTTT.